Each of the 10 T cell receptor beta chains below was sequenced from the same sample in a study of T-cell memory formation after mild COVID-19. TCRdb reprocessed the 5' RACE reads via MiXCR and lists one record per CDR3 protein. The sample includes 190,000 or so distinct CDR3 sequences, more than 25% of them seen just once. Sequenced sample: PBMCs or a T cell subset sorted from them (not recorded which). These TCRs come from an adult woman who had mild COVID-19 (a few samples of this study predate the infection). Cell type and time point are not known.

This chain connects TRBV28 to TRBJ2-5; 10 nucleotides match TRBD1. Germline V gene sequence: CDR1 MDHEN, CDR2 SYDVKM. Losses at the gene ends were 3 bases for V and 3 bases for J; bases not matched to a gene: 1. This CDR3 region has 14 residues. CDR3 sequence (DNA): TGTGCCAGCAGTTTGGGGACAGGGGAAGAGACCCAGTACTTC. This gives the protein CASSLGTGEETQYF.

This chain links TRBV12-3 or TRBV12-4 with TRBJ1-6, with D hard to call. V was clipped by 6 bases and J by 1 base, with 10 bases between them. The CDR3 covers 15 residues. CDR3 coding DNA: TGTGCCAGCAGATTACGGGGTTCCTATAATTCACCCCTCCACTTT. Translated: CASRLRGSYNSPLHF.

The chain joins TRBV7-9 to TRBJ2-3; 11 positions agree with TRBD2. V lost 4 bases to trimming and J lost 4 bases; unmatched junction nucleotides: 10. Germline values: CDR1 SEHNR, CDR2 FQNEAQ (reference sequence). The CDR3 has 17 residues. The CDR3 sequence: CASSSRLAGGVADTQYF. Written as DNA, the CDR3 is TGTGCCAGCAGCTCACGCTTAGCGGGGGGGGTCGCAGATACGCAGTATTTT.

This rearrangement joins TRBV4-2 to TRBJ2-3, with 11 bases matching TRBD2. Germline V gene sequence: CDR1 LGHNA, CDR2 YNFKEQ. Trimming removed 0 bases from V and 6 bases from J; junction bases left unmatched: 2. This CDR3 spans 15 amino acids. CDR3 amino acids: CASSQELAGEDTQYF. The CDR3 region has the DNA TGTGCCAGCAGCCAAGAACTAGCGGGAGAGGATACGCAGTATTTT.

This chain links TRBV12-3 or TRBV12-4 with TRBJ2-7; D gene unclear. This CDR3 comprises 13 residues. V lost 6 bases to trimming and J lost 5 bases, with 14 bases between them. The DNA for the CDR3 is TGTGCCAGCAGCCCCGCTGCGTCCAACGAGCAGTACTTC. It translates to CASSPAASNEQYF.

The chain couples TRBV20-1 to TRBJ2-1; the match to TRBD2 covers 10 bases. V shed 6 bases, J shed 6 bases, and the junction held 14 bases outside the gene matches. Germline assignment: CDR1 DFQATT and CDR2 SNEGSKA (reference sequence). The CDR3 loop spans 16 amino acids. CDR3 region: CSAPRASGSLGNEQFF. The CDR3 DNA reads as TGCAGTGCCCCGAGGGCTAGCGGGAGCTTAGGCAATGAGCAGTTCTTC.

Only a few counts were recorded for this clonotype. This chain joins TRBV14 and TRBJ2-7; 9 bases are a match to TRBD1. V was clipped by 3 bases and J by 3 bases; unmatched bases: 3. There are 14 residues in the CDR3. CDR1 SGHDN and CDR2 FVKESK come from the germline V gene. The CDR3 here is CASSHWDRDYEQYF. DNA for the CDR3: TGTGCCAGCAGCCATTGGGACAGGGACTACGAGCAGTACTTC. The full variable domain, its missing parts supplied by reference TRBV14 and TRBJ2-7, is EAGVTQFPSHSVIEKGQTVTLRCDPISGHDNLYWYRRVMGKEIKFLLHFVKESKQDESGMPNNRFLAERTGGTYSTLKVQPAELEDSGVYFCASSHWDRDYEQYFGPGTRLTVT.

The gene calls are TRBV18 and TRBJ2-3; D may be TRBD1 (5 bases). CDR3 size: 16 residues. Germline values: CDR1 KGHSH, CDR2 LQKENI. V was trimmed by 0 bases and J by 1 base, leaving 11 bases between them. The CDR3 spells CASSPPDSSGTDTQYF. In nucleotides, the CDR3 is TGTGCCAGCTCACCACCCGACAGCTCCGGCACAGATACGCAGTATTTT.

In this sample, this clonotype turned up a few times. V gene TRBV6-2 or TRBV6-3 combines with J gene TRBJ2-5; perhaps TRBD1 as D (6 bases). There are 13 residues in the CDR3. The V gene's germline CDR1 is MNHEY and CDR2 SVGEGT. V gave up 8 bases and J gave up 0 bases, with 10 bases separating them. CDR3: CASGTWDQETQYF. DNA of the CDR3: TGTGCCAGCGGGACATGGGACCAAGAGACCCAGTACTTC.

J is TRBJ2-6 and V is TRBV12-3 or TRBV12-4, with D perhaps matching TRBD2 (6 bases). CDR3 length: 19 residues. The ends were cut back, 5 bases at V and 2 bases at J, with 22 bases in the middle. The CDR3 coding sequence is TGTGCCAGCAGTCCTCCACTAGGCGGGGCGGAAGCTGGGGCCAACGTCCTGACTTTC. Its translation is CASSPPLGGAEAGANVLTF.